One and the same sample provided the 25 T cell receptor beta chains below, sequenced in a study of blood T cell repertoires in COVID-19. Sequencing was performed with immunoSEQ multiplex PCR; in TCRdb, only in-frame clones are kept and a portion is missing. The table shows roughly 430,000 clones, with 70% to 90% occurring only once. Sequencing was carried out using PBMCs or T cells enriched from blood (not recorded which). Source of these receptors: a woman aged 18-30 years who had been exposed to COVID-19.

This clone was detected once. The V call is TRBV4-2, the J call TRBJ1-2, with D perhaps matching TRBD1 (5 bases). V was cut by 2 bases and J by 6 bases, with 16 bases left in between. From germline, CDR1 is LGHNA and CDR2 YNFKEQ. The CDR3 contains 15 residues. The CDR3, as DNA: TGTGCCAGCAGCCAACTTCAGGGAGGGGAAGATGGCTACACCTTC. Its translation is CASSQLQGGEDGYTF.

The V call is TRBV5-4, the J call TRBJ2-2; no clear D gene. Looked up from germline, CDR1 is SGHNT and CDR2 is YYREEE (reference sequence). CDR3 size: 17 residues. Trimming took off 0 bases at V and 6 bases at J, with 18 bases between the two ends. The CDR3 spells CASSLVGPGMGPGELFF. DNA for the CDR3: TGTGCCAGCAGCTTGGTGGGTCCAGGTATGGGCCCCGGGGAGCTGTTTTTT.

V usage is TRBV18 and J usage is TRBJ2-1; 7 bases are shared with TRBD1. V trimming: 3 bases; J trimming: 4 bases; junction bases outside the gene matches: 12. This CDR3 has 17 amino acids. Germline V gene sequence: CDR1 KGHSH, CDR2 LQKENI. CDR3 loop: CASSPRLSDRPYNEQFF. CDR3 bases: TGTGCCAGCTCACCTCGGCTATCGGACAGGCCTTACAATGAGCAGTTCTTC.

V usage is TRBV27 and J usage is TRBJ1-1, with 8 bases identical to TRBD1. CDR1 MNHEY and CDR2 SMNVEV come from the germline V gene (reference sequence). This CDR3 region has 17 residues. Trimming cost V 5 bases and J 6 bases; bases outside gene matches: 17. For the CDR3, the DNA is TGTGCCAGCAGTCTCACAGGGGGACCGTCATCCCGTCCTGAAGCTTTCTTT. It translates to CASSLTGGPSSRPEAFF.

The chain uses TRBV5-4 and TRBJ2-7, with TRBD1 matching 7 bases. This CDR3 contains 15 residues. The trim removed 5 bases at V and 2 bases at J, leaving 10 bases unmatched. CDR1 SGHNT and CDR2 YYREEE come from the germline V gene (reference sequence). CDR3 nucleotides: TGTGCCAGCAGTTCGACAGGGAAATTCACCTACGAGCAGTACTTC. This encodes CASSSTGKFTYEQYF.

This clone was seen once. The chain joins TRBV2 to TRBJ2-7; TRBD2 matches at 11 bases. CDR1 and CDR2 from the germline V gene are SNHLY and FYNNEI. This CDR3 is built from 15 residues. The V segment lost 3 bases and the J segment 2 bases; nucleotides outside the gene matches: 3. CDR3 sequence: CASSEVLAGAYEQYF. CDR3 bases: TGTGCCAGCAGTGAGGTACTAGCGGGAGCCTACGAGCAGTACTTC.

The genes are TRBV9 and TRBJ2-1; 11 nucleotides agree with TRBD2. Per germline, CDR1 SGDLS and CDR2 YYNGEE. V shed 0 bases, J shed 4 bases, and the junction held 3 bases outside the gene matches. This CDR3 region has 16 residues. The CDR3 sequence is CASSVDSSGGYNEQFF. In nucleotides, the CDR3 is TGTGCCAGCAGCGTAGACTCTAGCGGGGGGTACAATGAGCAGTTCTTC. The full variable domain, rest sourced from reference TRBV9 and TRBJ2-1, is DSGVTQTPKHLITATGQRVTLRCSPRSGDLSVYWYQQSLDQGLQFLIQYYNGEERAKGNILERFSAQQFPDLHSELNLSSLELGDSALYFCASSVDSSGGYNEQFFGPGTRLTVL.

This chain uses TRBV5-1 with TRBJ1-3, with 8 positions matching TRBD1. Germline-derived CDR1 and CDR2 are SGHRS and YFSETQ. The ends lost 4 bases at V and 4 bases at J; junction bases unmatched: 13. CDR3 length: 17 residues. CDR3 sequence (DNA): TGCGCCAGCAGCATAGGAACAGGGGGTCCCCGAGGAAACACCATATATTTT. Protein: CASSIGTGGPRGNTIYF.

The CDR3, as DNA: TGTGCCAGCAGCCCCGGTGTTAGCGGGGCAGATACGCAGTATTTT. Its translation is CASSPGVSGADTQYF. The chain links TRBV5-5 to TRBJ2-3; 8 bases fit TRBD2. The CDR3 totals 15 residues. Germline-derived CDR1 and CDR2 are SGHKS and YYEKEE (reference sequence). With 4 bases clipped from V and 4 bases from J, the junction kept 8 bases outside the gene matches.

This clone was found a few times. The chain recombines TRBV25-1 with TRBJ2-1; 7 bases align to TRBD1. The CDR3 is 16 residues long. J lost 2 bases, V lost 1 base, and 5 bases had no gene match. Germline-derived CDR1 and CDR2 are MGHDK and SYGVNS. This CDR3 is CASSEFAGGPYNEQFF. Written as DNA, the CDR3 is TGTGCCAGCAGTGAATTCGCAGGGGGTCCCTACAATGAGCAGTTCTTC.

V usage is TRBV18 and J usage is TRBJ1-6; D not certain. V shed 3 bases and J shed 0 bases, with 15 bases lying between them. The CDR3 is 18 amino acids. CDR1 KGHSH and CDR2 LQKENI come from the germline V gene. CDR3 protein: CASSPGRIQSSYNSPLHF. As DNA, the CDR3 is TGTGCCAGCTCACCGGGCCGGATTCAAAGCTCCTATAATTCACCCCTCCACTTT.

The chain couples TRBV30 to TRBJ1-4, with D perhaps TRBD1 (5 bases). The germline V gene encodes CDR1 GTSNPN and CDR2 SVGIG (reference sequence). This CDR3 has 13 amino acids. The V gene lost 5 bases and the J gene lost 7 bases, with 14 bases spanning the gap. The DNA of the CDR3 is TGTGCCTGGCGGGGGAGTGTCGGTGAAAAACTGTTTTTT. It codes for CAWRGSVGEKLFF.

The V gene is TRBV27, the J gene TRBJ1-1; D is possibly TRBD1 (5 bases). Germline V gene sequence: CDR1 MNHEY, CDR2 SMNVEV (reference sequence). CDR3 length: 13 amino acids. Trimming pared 5 bases from V and 6 bases from J, leaving 13 bases between. CDR3 nucleotide sequence: TGTGCCAGCAGTCTGTATGGGGGGGCTGAAGCTTTCTTT. This gives the protein CASSLYGGAEAFF.

A single count supports this clone. CDR3 protein: CAISGTGNTEAFF. The CDR3 DNA reads TGTGCCATCAGTGGGACAGGGAACACTGAAGCTTTCTTT. The chain has TRBV10-3 and TRBJ1-1; TRBD1 matches at 7 bases. CDR3 length equals 13 residues. V shed 4 bases, J shed 1 base, and the junction held 0 bases outside the gene matches. Germline V gene data show CDR1 as ENHRY and CDR2 as SYGVKD.

The chain joins TRBV7-9 to TRBJ1-1, with D possibly TRBD1 on 6 matching bases. In germline, CDR1 is SEHNR, CDR2 FQNEAQ (reference sequence). Trimming pared 5 bases from V and 3 bases from J, leaving 13 bases between. CDR3 size: 14 residues. CDR3 DNA: TGTGCCAGCAGCCCCGACAGGATCGACACTGAAGCTTTCTTT. Translated: CASSPDRIDTEAFF.

The count of this clone is one. The chain uses TRBV28 and TRBJ1-1, with 7 nucleotides matching TRBD1. Germline lookup yields CDR1 MDHEN and CDR2 SYDVKM. Unmatched junction bases numbered 16, after V lost 5 bases and J lost 1 base. This CDR3 has 18 amino acids. The CDR3 DNA is TGTGCCAGCAGTCGCTCCAACCTCATCAGGGGGAAGAACACTGAAGCTTTCTTT. Its protein is CASSRSNLIRGKNTEAFF.

This clone has more than one count but fewer than ten. This chain uses TRBV6-2 or TRBV6-3 with TRBJ2-7; 9 bases match TRBD1. The CDR3 extends over 14 amino acids. Germline lookup yields CDR1 MNHEY and CDR2 SVGEGT. Trimming took 5 bases from V and 6 from J; bases not matched to a gene: 8. The CDR3 DNA reads TGTGCCAGCAGTGGCCGGGACAGGGCCAGCGAGCAGTACTTC. The encoded protein is CASSGRDRASEQYF.

This clone was seen a few times. The CDR3 bases are TGTGCCAGCAGCTCCGGGACAGGGAACTATGGCTACACCTTC. This translates into CASSSGTGNYGYTF. The V and J genes are TRBV14 and TRBJ1-2, with TRBD1 matching over 9 bases. This CDR3 is 14 amino acids long. CDR1 is SGHDN, CDR2 FVKESK, per germline. J was trimmed by 2 bases and V by 5 bases; bases with no gene match: 3.

CDR3 sequence: CASGEGQGNTEAFF. CDR3 in DNA: TGTGCTAGTGGGGAAGGACAGGGTAACACTGAAGCTTTCTTT. V usage is TRBV12-5 and J usage is TRBJ1-1, with 8 positions matching TRBD1. With 6 bases clipped from V and 2 bases from J, the junction kept 5 bases outside the gene matches. CDR1 and CDR2 from the germline V gene are LGHNT and FRNRAP. The CDR3 contains 14 residues.

The genes are TRBV12-5 and TRBJ2-2; possibly TRBD2 for D (6 bases). Trimming shortened V by 6 bases and J by 4 bases, and 15 bases separated the two germline ends. There are 15 residues in the CDR3. Germline CDR1 is LGHNT and CDR2 is FRNRAP. CDR3 protein: CASGSGGDFTGELFF. The CDR3 DNA sequence: TGTGCTAGTGGCTCTGGTGGGGACTTCACCGGGGAGCTGTTTTTT.

V usage is TRBV28 and J usage is TRBJ2-1; TRBD2 matches at 11 bases. J gave up 7 bases and V 2 bases, and 4 bases lay outside the gene matches. The CDR3 sequence is 15 residues long. Germline CDR1 is MDHEN and CDR2 is SYDVKM. The CDR3 DNA reads TGTGCCAGCAGTTTACTTGCTAGCGGGAGGAATGAGCAGTTCTTC. Translating it yields CASSLLASGRNEQFF.

This chain uses TRBV6-1 with TRBJ1-5; 7 bases match TRBD1. Germline V gives CDR1 MNHNS, CDR2 SASEGT. The CDR3 loop spans 13 amino acids. The J segment lost 7 bases and the V segment lost 2 bases, leaving 2 bases of the junction unmatched. In nucleotides, the CDR3 is TGTGCCAGCAGTGAACAGGGACAGCAGCCCCAGCATTTT. The encoded protein is CASSEQGQQPQHF.

This chain's CDR3 is CASSVSLPSYEQYF. The CDR3 DNA sequence: TGTGCCAGCAGCGTTTCACTCCCGTCCTACGAGCAGTACTTC. The V call is TRBV9, the J call TRBJ2-7; D not resolved. This CDR3 spans 14 amino acids. CDR1 SGDLS and CDR2 YYNGEE come from the germline V gene. V was shortened by 2 bases and J by 1 base, with 10 bases between the two germline ends.

The chain is built from TRBV7-2 and TRBJ2-7, with D unresolved. V lost 2 bases to trimming and J lost 5 bases, with 7 bases between them. Germline assignment: CDR1 SGHTA and CDR2 FQGNSA. The CDR3 contains 12 residues. CDR3 sequence reads: CASSLNSNEQYF. The CDR3 DNA reads TGTGCCAGCAGCTTAAATTCTAACGAGCAGTACTTC.

The chain combines TRBV29-1 with TRBJ1-2; perhaps TRBD1 as D (6 bases). The germline gives CDR1 SQVTM, CDR2 ANQGSEA. The V and J ends lost 3 bases and 8 bases respectively, with 16 bases between them. The CDR3 runs to 13 residues. CDR3 loop: CSVDARTGYGYTF. The DNA for the CDR3 is TGCAGCGTTGACGCACGAACAGGGTACGGCTACACCTTC.